These T cell receptor beta chains were read from a single sample in a study of blood T cell repertoires in COVID-19. Clones were sequenced by immunoSEQ multiplex PCR, and TCRdb holds only the in-frame ones, with some missing. The sample carries a few hundred thousand clones, about 85% recorded once. The sequenced material came from peripheral blood. The receptors were gathered from a man younger than 30 with active or convalescent COVID-19. CDR3s include the opening cysteine and the closing phenylalanine or tryptophan. D genes are given only for firm matches. Only some rows state a clone size, as once, few, many or a class for expanded clones.

j_call: TRBJ1-2
clone_size: -
v_call: TRBV6-1
d_call: TRBD1
cdr3_nt: TGTGCCAGCAGTGAAGGACAGGGTGTGGATGGCTACACCTTC
cdr3_aa: CASSEGQGVDGYTF

j_call: TRBJ2-1
clone_size: -
v_call: TRBV29-1
d_call: TRBD2
cdr3_nt: TGCAGCGTTGGAGGACTAGCGGGACGTTACAATGAGCAGTTCTTC
cdr3_aa: CSVGGLAGRYNEQFF

j_call: TRBJ2-3
clone_size: -
v_call: TRBV10-1
d_call: TRBD1
cdr3_nt: TGCGCCAGCAGTCGTATCCGGGACAGGGGTGGTCGGGCAACAGATACGCAGTATTTT
cdr3_aa: CASSRIRDRGGRATDTQYF

j_call: TRBJ1-2
clone_size: -
v_call: TRBV6-6
d_call: -
cdr3_nt: TGTGCCAGCAGCACAACAGGGAACGATGGCTACACCTTC
cdr3_aa: CASSTTGNDGYTF

j_call: TRBJ2-5
clone_size: -
v_call: TRBV4-1
d_call: TRBD2
cdr3_nt: TGCGCCAGCAGCCTTGGACTAGCGGGAGTAGGTGAGACCCAGTACTTC
cdr3_aa: CASSLGLAGVGETQYF

j_call: TRBJ2-1
clone_size: -
v_call: TRBV7-3
d_call: -
cdr3_nt: TGTGCCAGCAGCCCCGCCGGTCCGGGATGGGAGCAGTTCTTC
cdr3_aa: CASSPAGPGWEQFF

j_call: TRBJ1-6
clone_size: -
v_call: TRBV9
d_call: TRBD1
cdr3_nt: TGTGCCAGCAGTCAGACAGGGTCCCTTTATGATTCACCCCTCCACTTT
cdr3_aa: CASSQTGSLYDSPLHF

j_call: TRBJ2-7
clone_size: -
v_call: TRBV7-8
d_call: TRBD1
cdr3_nt: TGTGCCAGCAGCTTACGGGACAGGGTAAACGAGCAGTACTTC
cdr3_aa: CASSLRDRVNEQYF

j_call: TRBJ1-6
clone_size: once
v_call: TRBV7-2
d_call: TRBD1
cdr3_nt: TGTGCCAGCAGCCGGGGACAGGGAGTAAGGGTTGCACCCCTCCACTTT
cdr3_aa: CASSRGQGVRVAPLHF

j_call: TRBJ2-3
clone_size: -
v_call: TRBV5-8
d_call: TRBD2
cdr3_nt: TGTGCCAGCAGCTTGAGGACTAGTAGAACAGATACGCAGTATTTT
cdr3_aa: CASSLRTSRTDTQYF

j_call: TRBJ2-1
clone_size: -
v_call: TRBV7-9
d_call: -
cdr3_nt: TGTGCCAGCAGCACTCGACAGGAGCAGTTCTTC
cdr3_aa: CASSTRQEQFF

j_call: TRBJ2-7
clone_size: -
v_call: TRBV7-2
d_call: TRBD1
cdr3_nt: TGTGCCAGCAGATTGGACAGGGAACACTACGAGCAGTACTTC
cdr3_aa: CASRLDREHYEQYF

j_call: TRBJ2-7
clone_size: -
v_call: TRBV5-1
d_call: TRBD1
cdr3_nt: TGCGCCAGCAGCTTGTTAGTCCAGGGGGCGCGTGAGCAGTACTTC
cdr3_aa: CASSLLVQGAREQYF

j_call: TRBJ1-2
clone_size: -
v_call: TRBV20-1
d_call: -
cdr3_nt: TGCAGTGCTAGTAACCGGGTCCGGGGTTATGGCTACACCTTC
cdr3_aa: CSASNRVRGYGYTF

j_call: TRBJ1-5
clone_size: -
v_call: TRBV27
d_call: -
cdr3_nt: TGTGCCAGCAGTTTATCACGGGGTTTCGGCAATCAGCCCCAGCATTTT
cdr3_aa: CASSLSRGFGNQPQHF

j_call: TRBJ2-7
clone_size: few
v_call: TRBV5-4
d_call: TRBD1
cdr3_nt: TGTGCCAGCAGCACTCGGGACAGACCCTACGAGCAGTACTTC
cdr3_aa: CASSTRDRPYEQYF

j_call: TRBJ2-1
clone_size: -
v_call: TRBV9
d_call: -
cdr3_nt: TGTGCCAGCGCAGGCAATGAGCAGTTCTTC
cdr3_aa: CASAGNEQFF

j_call: TRBJ2-1
clone_size: -
v_call: TRBV20-1
d_call: -
cdr3_nt: TGCAGTGCCAGACAGGACAATGAGCAGTTCTTC
cdr3_aa: CSARQDNEQFF

j_call: TRBJ1-4
clone_size: -
v_call: TRBV7-2
d_call: -
cdr3_nt: TGTGCCAGCAGCTTAACGATATTGGGGGCGCGGAAACTGTTTTTT
cdr3_aa: CASSLTILGARKLFF

j_call: TRBJ2-7
clone_size: -
v_call: TRBV28
d_call: TRBD1
cdr3_nt: TGTGCCAGCGCGATAAGGACAGGGGGTCAGGGCGAGCAGTACTTC
cdr3_aa: CASAIRTGGQGEQYF

j_call: TRBJ2-7
clone_size: -
v_call: TRBV18
d_call: TRBD2
cdr3_nt: TGTGCCAGCTCACCACCGAGTCTAGCGGGAGGTCGCTACGAGCAGTACTTC
cdr3_aa: CASSPPSLAGGRYEQYF

j_call: TRBJ2-5
clone_size: -
v_call: TRBV6-5
d_call: TRBD1
cdr3_nt: TGTGCCAGCAGCCTTGGGACAGCCAATTCGGAGACCCAGTACTTC
cdr3_aa: CASSLGTANSETQYF

j_call: TRBJ2-5
clone_size: -
v_call: TRBV12-3/TRBV12-4
d_call: -
cdr3_nt: TGTGCCAGCAGTCCATTGGAGACCCAGTACTTC
cdr3_aa: CASSPLETQYF

j_call: TRBJ2-1
clone_size: -
v_call: TRBV27
d_call: TRBD1
cdr3_nt: TGTGCCAGCAGTGTGCCGGGACAGGGCCTTTCCTACAATGAGCAGTTCTTC
cdr3_aa: CASSVPGQGLSYNEQFF

j_call: TRBJ2-7
clone_size: -
v_call: TRBV18
d_call: TRBD1
cdr3_nt: TGTGCCAGCTCACCACGGACAGGGGGGAGGTACGAGCAGTACTTC
cdr3_aa: CASSPRTGGRYEQYF

j_call: TRBJ1-3
clone_size: -
v_call: TRBV10-3
d_call: TRBD1
cdr3_nt: TGTGCCATCAGTGACCCCGACAGGGCAGACTCTGGAAACACCATATATTTT
cdr3_aa: CAISDPDRADSGNTIYF

j_call: TRBJ2-1
clone_size: -
v_call: TRBV7-3
d_call: -
cdr3_nt: TGTGCCAGCAGCTCCTCCGGGACATACTACAATGAGCAGTTCTTC
cdr3_aa: CASSSSGTYYNEQFF

j_call: TRBJ1-5
clone_size: -
v_call: TRBV7-2
d_call: -
cdr3_nt: TGTGCCAGCAGCTTAGGGACAGCTAGCAATCAGCCCCAGCATTTT
cdr3_aa: CASSLGTASNQPQHF

j_call: TRBJ2-3
clone_size: -
v_call: TRBV6-5
d_call: -
cdr3_nt: TGTGCCAGCACCGGGGGCACAGATACGCAGTATTTT
cdr3_aa: CASTGGTDTQYF

j_call: TRBJ2-2
clone_size: -
v_call: TRBV6-5
d_call: -
cdr3_nt: TGTGCCAGCAGCAACACAGTAACCGGGGAGCTGTTTTTT
cdr3_aa: CASSNTVTGELFF

j_call: TRBJ1-6
clone_size: -
v_call: TRBV5-1
d_call: TRBD1
cdr3_nt: TGCGCCAGCAGCTTCCAGGACAGGGGGGCGGATAATTCACCCCTCCACTTT
cdr3_aa: CASSFQDRGADNSPLHF

j_call: TRBJ1-1
clone_size: -
v_call: TRBV7-9
d_call: -
cdr3_nt: TGTGCCAGCAGCTTCTCCGGGAACACTGAAGCTTTCTTT
cdr3_aa: CASSFSGNTEAFF

j_call: TRBJ1-1
clone_size: -
v_call: TRBV6-5
d_call: -
cdr3_nt: TGTGCCAGCAGTTTCGGCTGGACATCTCTGATAGCTTTCTTT
cdr3_aa: CASSFGWTSLIAFF

j_call: TRBJ1-1
clone_size: -
v_call: TRBV29-1
d_call: TRBD1
cdr3_nt: TGCAGCGTACAGGGGAACGCTGAAGCTTTCTTT
cdr3_aa: CSVQGNAEAFF

j_call: TRBJ2-5
clone_size: -
v_call: TRBV6-5
d_call: TRBD2
cdr3_nt: TGTGCCAGCAGTTACGCCGGGACTAGCAGCGAGACCCAGTACTTC
cdr3_aa: CASSYAGTSSETQYF

j_call: TRBJ2-4
clone_size: -
v_call: TRBV6-5
d_call: -
cdr3_nt: TGTGCCATCAAATCGAGGGAATTGGCCAAAAACATTCAGTACTTC
cdr3_aa: CAIKSRELAKNIQYF

j_call: TRBJ2-1
clone_size: -
v_call: TRBV10-1
d_call: TRBD2
cdr3_nt: TGCGCCAGCAGTGAGACTAGCGGGGGTCAAGAGCAGTTCTTC
cdr3_aa: CASSETSGGQEQFF

j_call: TRBJ2-2
clone_size: -
v_call: TRBV5-1
d_call: TRBD2
cdr3_nt: TGCGCCAGCAGCTTCTTTAGCGGGGGTACCGGGGAGCTGTTTTTT
cdr3_aa: CASSFFSGGTGELFF

j_call: TRBJ1-5
clone_size: -
v_call: TRBV6-5
d_call: -
cdr3_nt: TGTGCCAGCAAACCGGGACACGGAAGCAATCAGCCCCAGCATTTT
cdr3_aa: CASKPGHGSNQPQHF

j_call: TRBJ2-7
clone_size: -
v_call: TRBV11-3
d_call: -
cdr3_nt: TGTGCCAGCAGCTTAGGGGGAGAATCCCTCGAGCAGTACTTC
cdr3_aa: CASSLGGESLEQYF

j_call: TRBJ1-1
clone_size: -
v_call: TRBV18
d_call: -
cdr3_nt: TGTGCCAGCTCGCCCGGCAGGATGAACACTGAAGCTTTCTTT
cdr3_aa: CASSPGRMNTEAFF

j_call: TRBJ2-6
clone_size: -
v_call: TRBV5-1
d_call: TRBD1
cdr3_nt: TGCGCCAGCAGCTATACAGGGGTTGGGGCCAACGTCCTGACTTTC
cdr3_aa: CASSYTGVGANVLTF

j_call: TRBJ1-1
clone_size: -
v_call: TRBV6-6
d_call: TRBD1
cdr3_nt: TGTGCCAGCAGTCCGGAACGGACAGGGGAAATGAACACTGAAGCTTTCTTT
cdr3_aa: CASSPERTGEMNTEAFF

j_call: TRBJ2-3
clone_size: -
v_call: TRBV7-6
d_call: TRBD2
cdr3_nt: TGTGCCAGCAGCTTAACGGCGGGAGGGGGAAGTTGGACAGATACGCAGTATTTT
cdr3_aa: CASSLTAGGGSWTDTQYF

j_call: TRBJ2-3
clone_size: -
v_call: TRBV7-8
d_call: TRBD1
cdr3_nt: TGTGCCAGCAGCTTAGCGACAGGGAAGTCAGATACGCAGTATTTT
cdr3_aa: CASSLATGKSDTQYF

j_call: TRBJ2-1
clone_size: -
v_call: TRBV7-9
d_call: -
cdr3_nt: TGTGCCAGCAGCCCCAGGACTGAATCTACATACAATGAGCAGTTCTTC
cdr3_aa: CASSPRTESTYNEQFF

j_call: TRBJ2-7
clone_size: -
v_call: TRBV5-8
d_call: -
cdr3_nt: TGTGCCAGCAGTTTTCAAACACGGGTACCCGCTGTCGAGCAGTACTTC
cdr3_aa: CASSFQTRVPAVEQYF

j_call: TRBJ2-7
clone_size: -
v_call: TRBV11-2
d_call: -
cdr3_nt: TGTGCCAGCAGCTTAGATCGGGGAGAGACCTACGAGCAGTACTTC
cdr3_aa: CASSLDRGETYEQYF

j_call: TRBJ1-2
clone_size: few
v_call: TRBV27
d_call: TRBD1
cdr3_nt: TGTGCCAGCAGTTTCCAGGGGGTGGGTGGCTACACCTTC
cdr3_aa: CASSFQGVGGYTF

j_call: TRBJ1-2
clone_size: -
v_call: TRBV29-1
d_call: TRBD1
cdr3_nt: TGCAGCGCTCAACAGGGGTCCAACTATGGCTACACCTTC
cdr3_aa: CSAQQGSNYGYTF

j_call: TRBJ1-3
clone_size: -
v_call: TRBV11-2
d_call: TRBD1
cdr3_nt: TGTGCCAGCAGCCCGACCGGGACAGGGTTCGGTGGAAACACCATATATTTT
cdr3_aa: CASSPTGTGFGGNTIYF

j_call: TRBJ2-1
clone_size: -
v_call: TRBV7-6
d_call: TRBD1
cdr3_nt: TGTGCCAGCAGCTTACTCCCGGACAGGTTCCCCAATGAGCAGTTCTTC
cdr3_aa: CASSLLPDRFPNEQFF

j_call: TRBJ2-1
clone_size: -
v_call: TRBV6-5
d_call: TRBD2
cdr3_nt: TGTGCCAGCAGTCGCGGCGGGGGGCCTGACAATGAGCAGTTCTTC
cdr3_aa: CASSRGGGPDNEQFF

j_call: TRBJ2-2
clone_size: few
v_call: TRBV5-4
d_call: TRBD2
cdr3_nt: TGTGCCAGCAGCTTGGAGGGACTAGGATCCGGGGAGCTGTTTTTT
cdr3_aa: CASSLEGLGSGELFF